This is a list of T cell receptor beta chains from one sample in a study of T cell repertoires in cytomegalovirus infection. TCRdb ran MiXCR on the reads and lists one entry per CDR3 protein. Seen here are hundreds of thousands of distinct CDR3 sequences, about a tenth observed once, and the top ten hold less than 3%. The sample was PBMCs. The receptor set was obtained from a human donor in good health (CMV status not recorded). Some clones in this sample may be carry-over from other donors' samples. The CDR3 runs from the conserved cysteine through the conserved F or W. D genes are given only for firm matches. Clone size appears in some rows only: once, few, many, or a class for an expanded clone.

J | D | V | size | DNA | CDR3
TRBJ1-1 | . | TRBV19 | many | TGTGCCAGTAGTACTCGTAACACTGAAGCTTTCTTT | CASSTRNTEAFF
TRBJ2-5 | TRBD2 | TRBV4-3 | . | TGCGCCAGCAGCCAAGTAGGGACTAGCGGAAAAGAGACCCAGTACTTC | CASSQVGTSGKETQYF
TRBJ2-1 | TRBD1 | TRBV7-6 | many | TGTGCCAGCAGCTTTCCTCGGACAGGGATGAGGGTCGATGAGCAGTTCTTC | CASSFPRTGMRVDEQFF
TRBJ1-5 | . | TRBV19 | . | TGTGCCAGTACCCCGCACCTAGGCAATCAGCCCCAGCATTTT | CASTPHLGNQPQHF
TRBJ2-1 | . | TRBV20-1 | few | TGCAGTGCGCAAGACAGTTACAATGAGCAGTTCTTC | CSAQDSYNEQFF
TRBJ2-1 | . | TRBV28 | many | TGTGCCAGCAGTTTCGGCCTCCCGAATGAGCAGTTCTTC | CASSFGLPNEQFF
TRBJ2-5 | TRBD1 | TRBV28 | many | TGTGCCAGCAGTTGGGACAGGGAACAAGAGACCCAGTACTTC | CASSWDREQETQYF
TRBJ1-1 | . | TRBV4-1 | many | TGCGCCAGCAGCCCCCTGAGAGGTGAAGCTTTCTTT | CASSPLRGEAFF
TRBJ2-3 | . | TRBV12-3/TRBV12-4 | . | TGTGCCAGCAGTTTCGACATACTAGAAGCCCAGTATTTT | CASSFDILEAQYF
TRBJ1-1 | TRBD1 | TRBV29-1 | few | TGCAGCGTCCTCGGACAGGGGGCAGGGTTCACTGAAGCTTTCTTT | CSVLGQGAGFTEAFF
TRBJ1-1 | TRBD1 | TRBV11-1 | many | TGTGCCAGCAGCACCGGACAGGGGGCATCAGCTTTCTTT | CASSTGQGASAFF
TRBJ2-3 | TRBD2 | TRBV7-9 | few | TGTGCCAGCAGCCTCCCCGCTAGCGGGGGGAGCAAAGATACGCAGTATTTT | CASSLPASGGSKDTQYF
TRBJ2-5 | . | TRBV7-9 | . | TGTGCCAGCAGCATACAGCCGTCCCAAGAGACCCAGTACTTC | CASSIQPSQETQYF
TRBJ2-2 | . | TRBV6-5 | many | TGTGCCAGCAGTTACTCCAGGGTCACCGGGGAGCTGTTTTTT | CASSYSRVTGELFF
TRBJ1-6 | TRBD1 | TRBV7-8 | many | TGTGCCAGCAGCCAGGGACAGGGTATAAATTCACCCCTCCACTTT | CASSQGQGINSPLHF
TRBJ1-2 | . | TRBV27 | many | TGTGCCAGCAGTTTAACGCGCCGCGGTGGCTACACCTTC | CASSLTRRGGYTF
TRBJ2-3 | . | TRBV20-1 | many | TGCAGTGCTAGTGACAGGCTATCAGATACGCAGTATTTT | CSASDRLSDTQYF
TRBJ1-1 | . | TRBV7-9 | many | TGTGCCAGCAGCGTTGGGGCGACTGAAGCTTTCTTT | CASSVGATEAFF
TRBJ2-1 | . | TRBV20-1 | many | TGCAGTGCTCATTCGACAGGTCTTGGGTCCTACAATGAGCAGTTCTTC | CSAHSTGLGSYNEQFF
TRBJ2-2 | TRBD1 | TRBV28 | few | TGTGCCAGCAGTGCACTGGGGACAGGGGGCCCTAACACCGGGGAGCTGTTTTTT | CASSALGTGGPNTGELFF
TRBJ2-1 | TRBD2 | TRBV20-1 | few | TGCAGTGCTAGAGAGACTAGCGGCTTTGGTGAGCAGTTCTTC | CSARETSGFGEQFF
TRBJ1-2 | . | TRBV6-1 | many | TGTGCCAGCAGCTCCTCAGGAGGGGACTATGGCTACACCTTC | CASSSSGGDYGYTF
TRBJ2-7 | TRBD2 | TRBV19 | . | TGTGCCAGTAGTACCGGGACTAGGAGGAGCGAGCAGTACTTC | CASSTGTRRSEQYF
TRBJ2-5 | . | TRBV7-6 | many | TGTGCCAGCAGCTTAGAGGCCGTGGAGACCCAGTACTTC | CASSLEAVETQYF
TRBJ1-1 | . | TRBV20-1 | . | TGCAGTGCTAGGTCTCCCGGGGGGGGAGCCACTGAAGCTTTCTTT | CSARSPGGGATEAFF
TRBJ2-1 | TRBD2 | TRBV20-1 | few | TGCAGTGCCCCCGTTAGCGGGCGCAATGAGCAGTTCTTC | CSAPVSGRNEQFF
TRBJ1-4 | . | TRBV20-1 | many | TGCAGTGCTAGAGCACGTGAAAAACTGTTTTTT | CSARAREKLFF